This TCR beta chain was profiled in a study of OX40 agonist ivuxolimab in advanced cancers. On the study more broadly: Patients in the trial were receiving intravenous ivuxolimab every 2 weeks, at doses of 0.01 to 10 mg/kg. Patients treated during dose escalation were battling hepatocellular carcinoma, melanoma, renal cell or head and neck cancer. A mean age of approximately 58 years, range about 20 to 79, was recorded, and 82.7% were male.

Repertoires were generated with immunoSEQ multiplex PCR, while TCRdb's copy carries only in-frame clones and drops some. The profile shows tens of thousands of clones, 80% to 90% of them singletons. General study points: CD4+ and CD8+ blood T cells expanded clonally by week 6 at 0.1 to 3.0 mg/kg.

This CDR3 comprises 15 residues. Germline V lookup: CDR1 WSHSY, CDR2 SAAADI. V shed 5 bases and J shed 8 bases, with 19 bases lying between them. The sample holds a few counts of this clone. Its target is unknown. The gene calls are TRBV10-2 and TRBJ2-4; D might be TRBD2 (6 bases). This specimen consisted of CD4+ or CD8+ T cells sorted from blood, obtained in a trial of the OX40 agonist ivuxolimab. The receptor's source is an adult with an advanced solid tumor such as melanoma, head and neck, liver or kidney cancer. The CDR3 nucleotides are TGCGCCAGCAGTCAGGAGAGCGGGTTGGCATACATTCAGTACTTC. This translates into CASSQESGLAYIQYF.